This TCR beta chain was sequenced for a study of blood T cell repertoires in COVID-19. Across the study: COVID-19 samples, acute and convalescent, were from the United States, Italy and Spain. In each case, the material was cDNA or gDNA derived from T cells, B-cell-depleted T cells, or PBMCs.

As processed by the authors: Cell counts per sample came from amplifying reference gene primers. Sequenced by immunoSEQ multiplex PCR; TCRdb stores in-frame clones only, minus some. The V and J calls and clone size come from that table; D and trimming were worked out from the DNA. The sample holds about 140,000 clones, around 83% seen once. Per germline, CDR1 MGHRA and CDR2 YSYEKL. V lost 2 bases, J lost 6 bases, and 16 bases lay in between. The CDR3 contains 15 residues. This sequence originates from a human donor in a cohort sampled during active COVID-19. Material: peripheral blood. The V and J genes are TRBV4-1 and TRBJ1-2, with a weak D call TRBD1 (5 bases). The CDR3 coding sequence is TGCGCCAGCAGCCAACCACCCCAGGGTGGCCATGGCTACACCTTC. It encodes CASSQPPQGGHGYTF.